This T cell receptor beta chain was identified during a study of technical replicates of blood from a few donors. CDR3 length: 13 amino acids. Looked up from germline, CDR1 is SEHNR and CDR2 is FQNEAQ (reference sequence). V lost 5 bases to trimming and J lost 3 bases, with 11 bases between them. Measured with immunoSEQ multiplex PCR; TCRdb has only the in-frame clones, and not every one. Of tens of thousands of clones listed, 85% to 95% are singletons. This sequence originates from a human donor in good health. Some clones in this sample may be carry-over from other donors' samples. The rearrangement links TRBV7-9 to TRBJ2-7; D is unresolved. The sample was PBMCs. The DNA of the CDR3 is TGTGCCAGCAGCGACGCGGTAAGCTACGAGCAGTACTTC. The encoded protein is CASSDAVSYEQYF.